This TCR beta chain was identified in a study of immune characterization of retroperitoneal liposarcoma. In germline, CDR1 is SGHTA, CDR2 FQGNSA. The CDR3 totals 20 residues. This clonotype appeared once. Germline and junction disagree at one end, which may indicate a read error. TCRdb reprocessed the PCR reads via MiXCR and lists one record per CDR3 protein. The data hold some 15,000 distinct CDR3 sequences, with roughly 50% observed a single time. The TCR originated in a female donor with retroperitoneal liposarcoma. V gene TRBV7-2 combines with J gene TRBJ2-3; the match to TRBD2 covers 13 bases. The DNA end lines up better with TRBJ2-5; the J call may be wrong. The source material was tumor tissue. CDR3 DNA: TGTCCCAGCAGCGCCAACAGGGGGCTAAGGACTAGCGGGAGCAGAGCGTCCCAGTACTTC. This translates into CPSSANRGLRTSGSRASQYF.